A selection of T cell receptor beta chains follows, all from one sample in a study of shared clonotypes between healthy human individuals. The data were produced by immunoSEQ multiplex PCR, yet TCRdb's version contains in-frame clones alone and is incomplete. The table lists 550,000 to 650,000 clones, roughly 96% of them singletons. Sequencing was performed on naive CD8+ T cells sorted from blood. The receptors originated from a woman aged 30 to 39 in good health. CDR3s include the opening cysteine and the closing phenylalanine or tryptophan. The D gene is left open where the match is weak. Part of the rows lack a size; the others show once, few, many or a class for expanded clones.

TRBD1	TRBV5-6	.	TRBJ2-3	CASSLVGGPDTQYF	TGTGCCAGCAGCTTGGTAGGGGGCCCAGATACGCAGTATTTT
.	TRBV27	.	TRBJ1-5	CASSLWSNQPQHF	TGTGCCAGCAGTCTCTGGTCCAATCAGCCCCAGCATTTT
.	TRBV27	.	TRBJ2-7	CASMPRSKPYEQYF	TGTGCCAGCATGCCCCGGTCTAAACCCTACGAGCAGTACTTC
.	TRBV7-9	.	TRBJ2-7	CASSPMGGASYEQYF	TGTGCCAGCAGCCCTATGGGGGGCGCATCCTACGAGCAGTACTTC
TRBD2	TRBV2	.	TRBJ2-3	CASSAFRRGLAESSTDTQYF	TGTGCCAGCAGTGCATTCCGCCGGGGACTAGCGGAGTCTAGCACAGATACGCAGTATTTT
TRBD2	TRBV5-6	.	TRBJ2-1	CASSSRLAGWGIQNEQFF	TGTGCCAGCAGCTCCAGACTAGCGGGGTGGGGTATACAAAATGAGCAGTTCTTC
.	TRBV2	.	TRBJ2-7	CANTGTGNSYEQYF	TGTGCCAACACCGGGACTGGGAACTCCTACGAGCAGTACTTC
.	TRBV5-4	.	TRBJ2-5	CASSLERQETQYF	TGTGCCAGCAGCTTGGAGCGTCAAGAGACCCAGTACTTC
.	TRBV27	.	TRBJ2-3	CASGFYGNTQYF	TGTGCCAGCGGTTTTTATGGCAATACGCAGTATTTT
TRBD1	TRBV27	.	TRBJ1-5	CASGTGYSNQPQHF	TGTGCCAGCGGGACAGGTTATAGCAATCAGCCCCAGCATTTT
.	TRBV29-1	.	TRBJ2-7	CSVEGQAYEQYF	TGCAGCGTTGAAGGACAGGCCTACGAGCAGTACTTC
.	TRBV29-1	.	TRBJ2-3	CSVASNPTDTQYF	TGCAGCGTTGCCAGTAACCCCACAGATACGCAGTATTTT
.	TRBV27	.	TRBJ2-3	CASSFDPAEITDTQYF	TGTGCCAGCAGTTTTGACCCAGCCGAAATCACAGATACGCAGTATTTT
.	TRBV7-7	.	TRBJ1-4	CASSLVENSTNEKLFF	TGTGCCAGCAGCTTAGTGGAAAATTCAACTAATGAAAAACTGTTTTTT
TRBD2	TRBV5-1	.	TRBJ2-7	CASSHTSGRVEQYF	TGCGCCAGCAGCCATACTAGCGGGAGGGTTGAGCAGTACTTC
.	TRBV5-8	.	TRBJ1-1	CASSTGRGTEAFF	TGTGCCAGCTCCACGGGGCGCGGCACTGAAGCTTTCTTT
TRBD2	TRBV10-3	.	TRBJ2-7	CATGGTSGNEQYF	TGTGCCACCGGGGGGACTAGCGGGAATGAGCAGTACTTC
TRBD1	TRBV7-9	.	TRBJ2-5	CASSFSLTGQETQYF	TGTGCCAGCAGCTTTAGTTTGACAGGGCAAGAGACCCAGTACTTC
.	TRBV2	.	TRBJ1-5	CASSFPGTSNQPQHF	TGTGCCAGCAGTTTCCCGGGGACTAGCAATCAGCCCCAGCATTTT
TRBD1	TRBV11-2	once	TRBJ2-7	CASSFGQGSYEQYF	TGTGCCAGCAGCTTTGGACAGGGATCCTACGAGCAGTACTTC
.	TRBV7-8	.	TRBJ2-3	CASSRERDWGADTQYF	TGTGCCAGCAGCCGGGAACGGGACTGGGGGGCAGATACGCAGTATTTT
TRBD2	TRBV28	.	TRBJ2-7	CASSLGGRREEQYF	TGTGCCAGCAGTTTGGGCGGGAGGCGCGAAGAGCAGTACTTC